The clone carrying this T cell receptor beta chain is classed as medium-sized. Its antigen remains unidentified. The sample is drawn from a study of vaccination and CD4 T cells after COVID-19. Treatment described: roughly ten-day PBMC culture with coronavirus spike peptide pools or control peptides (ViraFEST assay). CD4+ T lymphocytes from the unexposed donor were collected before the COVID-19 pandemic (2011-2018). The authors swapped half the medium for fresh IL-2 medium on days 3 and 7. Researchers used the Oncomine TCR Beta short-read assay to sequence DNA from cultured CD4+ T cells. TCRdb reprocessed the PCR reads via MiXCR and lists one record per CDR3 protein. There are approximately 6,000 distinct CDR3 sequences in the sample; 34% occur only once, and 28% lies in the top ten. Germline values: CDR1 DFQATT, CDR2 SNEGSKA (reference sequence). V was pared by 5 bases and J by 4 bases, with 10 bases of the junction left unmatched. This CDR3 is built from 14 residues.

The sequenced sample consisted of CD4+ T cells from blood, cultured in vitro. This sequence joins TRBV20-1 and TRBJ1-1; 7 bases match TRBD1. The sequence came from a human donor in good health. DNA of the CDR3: TGCAGTGCTCCCGTCCCCGACAGGGCCACTGAAGCTTTCTTT. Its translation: CSAPVPDRATEAFF.